This TCR beta chain was retrieved from a study of blood T cell repertoires in COVID-19. Overall study: Nucleic acid was either cDNA or gDNA, and it came from T cells, B-cell-depleted T cells, or PBMCs.

Using immunoSEQ multiplex PCR, the repertoire was profiled, and TCRdb retains in-frame clones only, with some absent. The table has tens of thousands of clones, roughly nine tenths seen once. Germline V gene data show CDR1 as SGHTA and CDR2 as FQGNSA. The CDR3 length is 14 residues. Trimming removed 5 bases at V and 3 bases at J, with 13 bases between. The TCR sequence derives from a woman older than 75 with acute or convalescent COVID-19. Sequenced sample: peripheral blood. V and J are TRBV7-2 and TRBJ1-2, with D perhaps matching TRBD1 (5 bases). CDR3 DNA sequence: TGTGCCAGCAGCAGGTACCCGGGGGACTATGGCTACACCTTC. This gives the protein CASSRYPGDYGYTF.